The source of this T cell receptor beta chain is a study of cytomegalovirus exposure and HLA in healthy donors. Study outcomes and limitations: Cytomegalovirus association was assigned to about 180 TCR beta chains. A likely sequencing artifact accounted for one observed cluster of highly shared sequence variants.

60 Vbeta and 13 Jbeta primers were used in PCR. The assay was immunoSEQ multiplex PCR, and TCRdb's table has in-frame clones only and misses some. The sample lists around 190,000 clones; roughly 75% were seen once. This clone was seen more than once but under ten times. Its target is not known. This receptor was identified in a man aged 25-40 years in good health and CMV-seropositive. The source material was PBMCs.

CDR3 sequence: CASSLRWGDEQYF. The DNA of the CDR3 is TGTGCCAGCAGCTTGCGATGGGGGGACGAGCAGTACTTC. The chain carries TRBV5-6 and TRBJ2-7, with a weak D call TRBD2 (6 bases). CDR1 is SGHDT and CDR2 is YYEEEE in the germline V gene. The CDR3 extends over 13 amino acids. Trimming stripped 1 base from V and 5 bases from J, with 10 bases between.